The rows below give T cell receptor beta chains drawn from one sample of a study of blood T cell repertoires in COVID-19. TCRdb's copy holds only in-frame clones and misses some; the assay was immunoSEQ multiplex PCR. The sample consists of 150,000 to 200,000 clones, around 77% of them appearing once. The sequenced material came from peripheral blood. The receptor source for this set is a man aged 55 to 70 with active or convalescent COVID-19. Both conserved end residues are part of each CDR3. A D gene is named only where the DNA matches it firmly. Size is stated for part of the rows, as once, few or many counts, or as a class when the clone is expanded.

CDR3aa	CDR3nt	d_gene	j_gene	v_gene	abundance
CASSLASASRGNQPQHF	TGTGCCAGCAGCTTAGCGTCGGCTTCCAGGGGCAATCAGCCCCAGCATTTT	-	TRBJ1-5	TRBV7-8	-
CASSTGQGANSPLHF	TGTGCCAGCAGCACGGGACAGGGGGCCAATTCACCCCTCCACTTT	TRBD1	TRBJ1-6	TRBV7-6	few
CASSRLAGDETQYF	TGTGCCAGCTCCCGACTAGCGGGAGACGAGACCCAGTACTTC	TRBD2	TRBJ2-5	TRBV9	once
CASSPRTGGGYGYTF	TGTGCCAGCAGCCCCCGGACAGGGGGTGGCTATGGCTACACCTTC	TRBD1	TRBJ1-2	TRBV7-2	-
CASSQDSGANSPLHF	TGCGCCAGCAGCCAAGATTCAGGCGCCAATTCACCCCTCCACTTT	-	TRBJ1-6	TRBV4-1	-
CASSPRGTANTGELFF	TGTGCCAGCTCACCCCGAGGGACTGCGAACACCGGGGAGCTGTTTTTT	-	TRBJ2-2	TRBV18	-
CASSRGGAGLTDTQYF	TGCGCCAGCAGCCGCGGGGGGGCCGGCTTAACAGATACGCAGTATTTT	TRBD2	TRBJ2-3	TRBV5-1	-
CASRQNLYGYTF	TGTGCCAGCCGACAAAATCTTTATGGCTACACCTTC	-	TRBJ1-2	TRBV28	-
CATSDPRVGSNQPQHF	TGTGCCACCAGTGACCCGAGGGTAGGGAGCAATCAGCCCCAGCATTTT	-	TRBJ1-5	TRBV24-1	-
CASSYEAGGWNTEAFF	TGTGCCAGCAGTTACGAGGCAGGGGGCTGGAACACTGAAGCTTTCTTT	TRBD1	TRBJ1-1	TRBV6-5	-
CASSLLYPGEQYF	TGTGCCAGCAGCTTGCTTTACCCAGGGGAGCAGTACTTC	-	TRBJ2-7	TRBV5-6	-
CASSDRGLYEQYF	TGTGCCAGCAGCGACAGGGGGCTCTACGAGCAGTACTTC	TRBD1	TRBJ2-7	TRBV28	-
CASGLEGAAEAFF	TGTGCTAGTGGTTTAGAGGGGGCCGCTGAAGCTTTCTTT	TRBD1	TRBJ1-1	TRBV12-5	-
CASSKSGTVYEQYF	TGCGCCAGCAGCAAGTCCGGGACAGTCTACGAGCAGTACTTC	TRBD1	TRBJ2-7	TRBV5-1	-
CASRRPGQGGDNSPLHF	TGTGCCAGTAGGCGTCCGGGACAGGGCGGCGATAATTCACCCCTCCACTTT	TRBD1	TRBJ1-6	TRBV19	-
CASSRTGPAGYTF	TGTGCCAGCAGCCGGACAGGTCCGGCTGGCTACACCTTC	TRBD1	TRBJ1-2	TRBV7-9	-
CASSRHRDTNEKLFF	TGTGCCAGCAGCCGTCACAGGGATACTAATGAAAAACTGTTTTTT	-	TRBJ1-4	TRBV7-6	-
CASSLEDRGLEQYF	TGCGCCAGCAGCTTGGAGGACAGGGGACTCGAGCAGTACTTC	TRBD1	TRBJ2-7	TRBV5-1	-
CAWTMGDLGGFNYGYTF	TGTGCCTGGACCATGGGAGACCTAGGGGGTTTTAACTATGGCTACACCTTC	-	TRBJ1-2	TRBV30	-
CASSILATGRGLSPLHF	TGTGCCAGTAGTATCCTAGCGACCGGGAGGGGGCTTTCACCCCTCCACTTT	TRBD1	TRBJ1-6	TRBV19	-
CASSGGLIRGLTGANVLTF	TGTGCCAGCAGTGGGGGTCTGATCAGGGGGCTAACAGGGGCCAACGTCCTGACTTTC	TRBD1	TRBJ2-6	TRBV28	-
CASSLRLVPEAQYF	TGTGCCAGCAGCCTGCGACTAGTCCCGGAGGCCCAGTACTTC	-	TRBJ2-5	TRBV5-6	-
CASSAGGSDLFF	TGTGCCAGCAGTGCAGGGGGTTCAGATCTGTTTTTT	TRBD1	TRBJ1-4	TRBV25-1	-
CASSSPSRLYRYF	TGTGCCAGCAGTTCCCCCAGCAGGCTTTATAGATACTTC	-	TRBJ2-7	TRBV12-3/TRBV12-4	few
CATSEPTGGRETQYF	TGTGCCACCAGTGAGCCTACAGGGGGCCGGGAGACCCAGTACTTC	TRBD1	TRBJ2-5	TRBV24-1	few
CASSAGTGSEKLFF	TGTGCCAGTTCGGCGGGGACAGGCTCAGAAAAACTGTTTTTT	TRBD1	TRBJ1-4	TRBV19	-
CASSLGPSSYEQYF	TGTGCCAGCAGCTTAGGTCCGAGCTCCTACGAGCAGTACTTC	-	TRBJ2-7	TRBV7-2	-
CASSYGGNTIYF	TGTGCCAGCAGTTACGGCGGAAACACCATATATTTT	-	TRBJ1-3	TRBV6-6	few
CASSLAGTGTADTQYF	TGCGCCAGCAGCTTGGCCGGGACGGGGACTGCGGATACGCAGTATTTT	-	TRBJ2-3	TRBV5-1	-
CASSMGLTNYGYTF	TGTGCCAGTAGTATGGGACTGACTAACTATGGCTACACCTTC	-	TRBJ1-2	TRBV19	-
CASSSSGEGEQYF	TGTGCCAGCAGCTCCTCGGGGGAGGGCGAGCAGTACTTC	TRBD2	TRBJ2-7	TRBV12-3/TRBV12-4	-
CAWSIPGTGNEKLFF	TGTGCCTGGAGTATCCCCGGGACAGGGAATGAAAAACTGTTTTTT	TRBD1	TRBJ1-4	TRBV30	-
CASSQGAGTYNEQFF	TGCGCCAGCAGCCAAGGAGCGGGAACCTACAATGAGCAGTTCTTC	TRBD2	TRBJ2-1	TRBV4-3	few
CATEQNRVTGELFF	TGTGCCACCGAACAGAACAGGGTGACCGGGGAGCTGTTTTTT	-	TRBJ2-2	TRBV6-5	-
CASSPQEAGELFF	TGTGCCAGCAGTCCACAGGAAGCCGGGGAGCTGTTTTTT	-	TRBJ2-2	TRBV6-5	-
CASSLRTGGDTGELFF	TGTGCCAGCAGCCTACGGACAGGGGGCGACACCGGGGAGCTGTTTTTT	TRBD1	TRBJ2-2	TRBV7-7	-
CASSVFSGTIGELFF	TGTGCCAGCAGCGTATTTAGCGGGACAATCGGGGAGCTGTTTTTT	TRBD2	TRBJ2-2	TRBV28	-
CASSPGHSYEQYF	TGTGCCAGCAGTCCGGGACACTCCTACGAGCAGTACTTC	-	TRBJ2-7	TRBV6-5	-
CASSSPSLSYEQYF	TGTGCCAGCAGTTCTCCCTCCCTGAGCTACGAGCAGTACTTC	-	TRBJ2-7	TRBV27	-
CASTGNSNQPQHF	TGTGCCAGCACAGGGAATAGCAATCAGCCCCAGCATTTT	-	TRBJ1-5	TRBV6-5	-
CASRPDRGTYEQYF	TGTGCCAGCAGACCGGACAGGGGAACCTACGAGCAGTACTTC	TRBD1	TRBJ2-7	TRBV5-4	-
CASSSGQGVGANVLTF	TGTGCCAGCAGTTCGGGACAGGGGGTAGGGGCCAACGTCCTGACTTTC	TRBD1	TRBJ2-6	TRBV7-6	-
CASSSSGTGEGEQYF	TGCGCCAGCAGCTCCTCCGGGACAGGAGAAGGAGAGCAGTACTTC	TRBD1	TRBJ2-7	TRBV5-1	-
CASSQTVLAGSTDTQYF	TGCGCCAGCAGCCAAACGGTCCTAGCGGGGAGCACAGATACGCAGTATTTT	TRBD2	TRBJ2-3	TRBV5-1	-
CASRGSGGYTF	TGTGCCAGCAGAGGCTCAGGGGGCTACACCTTC	-	TRBJ1-2	TRBV3-1/TRBV3-2	once
CASSPLDGAGAGETQYF	TGTGCCAGCTCACCGTTGGATGGAGCGGGAGCAGGAGAGACCCAGTACTTC	TRBD2	TRBJ2-5	TRBV18	-